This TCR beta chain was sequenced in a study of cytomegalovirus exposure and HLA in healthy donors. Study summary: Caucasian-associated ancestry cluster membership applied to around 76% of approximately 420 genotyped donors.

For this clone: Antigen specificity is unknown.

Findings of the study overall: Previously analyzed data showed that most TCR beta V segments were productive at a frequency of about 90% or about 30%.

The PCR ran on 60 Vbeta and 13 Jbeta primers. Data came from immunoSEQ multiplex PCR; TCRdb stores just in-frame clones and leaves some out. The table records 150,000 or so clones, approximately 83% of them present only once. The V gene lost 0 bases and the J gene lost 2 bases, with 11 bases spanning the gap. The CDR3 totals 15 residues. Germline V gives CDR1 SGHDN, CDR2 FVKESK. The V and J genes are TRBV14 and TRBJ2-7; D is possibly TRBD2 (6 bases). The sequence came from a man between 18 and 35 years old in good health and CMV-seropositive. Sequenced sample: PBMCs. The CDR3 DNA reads TGTGCCAGCAGCCAAGATCCGGAGGGCACCTACGAGCAGTACTTC. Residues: CASSQDPEGTYEQYF.